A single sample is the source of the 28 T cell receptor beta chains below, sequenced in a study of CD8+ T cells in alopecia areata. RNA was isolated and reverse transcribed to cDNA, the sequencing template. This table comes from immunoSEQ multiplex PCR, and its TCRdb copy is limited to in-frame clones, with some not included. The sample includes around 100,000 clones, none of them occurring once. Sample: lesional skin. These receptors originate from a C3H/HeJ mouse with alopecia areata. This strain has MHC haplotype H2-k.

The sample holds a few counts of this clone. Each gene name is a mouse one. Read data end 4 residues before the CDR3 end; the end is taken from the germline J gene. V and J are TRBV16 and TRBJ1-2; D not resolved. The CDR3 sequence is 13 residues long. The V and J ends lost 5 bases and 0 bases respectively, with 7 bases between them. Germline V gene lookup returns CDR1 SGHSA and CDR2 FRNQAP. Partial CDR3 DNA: TGTGCAAGCAGCGAGACACCAAACTCC. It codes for CASSETPNS. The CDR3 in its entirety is CASSETPNSDYTF.

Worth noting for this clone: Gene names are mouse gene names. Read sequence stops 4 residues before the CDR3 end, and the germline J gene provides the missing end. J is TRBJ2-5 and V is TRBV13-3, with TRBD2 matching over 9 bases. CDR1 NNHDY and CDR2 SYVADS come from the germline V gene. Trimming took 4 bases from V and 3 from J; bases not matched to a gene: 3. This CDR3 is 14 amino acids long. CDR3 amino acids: CASSWTGAQDTQYF. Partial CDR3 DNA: TGTGCCAGCAGTTGGACTGGGGCACAAGAC.

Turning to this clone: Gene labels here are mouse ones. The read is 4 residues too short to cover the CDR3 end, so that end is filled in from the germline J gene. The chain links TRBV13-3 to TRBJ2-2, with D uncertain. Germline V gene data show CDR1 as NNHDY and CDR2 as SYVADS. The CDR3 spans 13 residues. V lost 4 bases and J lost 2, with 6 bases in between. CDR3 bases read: TGTGCCAGCAGTAGTCAGAACACCGGG. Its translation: CASSSQNTG. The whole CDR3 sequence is CASSSQNTGQLYF.

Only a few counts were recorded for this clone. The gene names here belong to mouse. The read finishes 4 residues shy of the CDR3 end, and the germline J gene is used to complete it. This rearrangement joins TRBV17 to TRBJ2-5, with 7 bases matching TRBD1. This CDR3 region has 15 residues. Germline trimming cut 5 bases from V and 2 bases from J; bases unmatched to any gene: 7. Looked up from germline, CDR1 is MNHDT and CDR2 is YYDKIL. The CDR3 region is CASSPLQGSQDTQYF. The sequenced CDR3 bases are TGTGCTAGCAGTCCCTTACAGGGGTCCCAAGAC.

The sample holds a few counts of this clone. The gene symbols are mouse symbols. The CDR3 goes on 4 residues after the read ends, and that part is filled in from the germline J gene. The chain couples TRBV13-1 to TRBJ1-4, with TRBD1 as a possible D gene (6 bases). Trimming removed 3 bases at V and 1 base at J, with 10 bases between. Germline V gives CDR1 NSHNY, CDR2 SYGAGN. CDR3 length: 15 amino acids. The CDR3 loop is CASSVEGDSNERLFF. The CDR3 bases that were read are TGTGCCAGCAGTGTTGAGGGGGATTCCAACGAA.

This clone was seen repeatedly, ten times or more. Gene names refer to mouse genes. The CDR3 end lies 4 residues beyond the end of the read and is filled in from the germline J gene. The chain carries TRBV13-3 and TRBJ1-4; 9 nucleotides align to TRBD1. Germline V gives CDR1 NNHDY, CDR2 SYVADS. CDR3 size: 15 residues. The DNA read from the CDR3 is TGTGCCAGCAGTGAGAGGGACAGGGATGTCGAA. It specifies CASSERDRDVE. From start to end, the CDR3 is CASSERDRDVERLFF.

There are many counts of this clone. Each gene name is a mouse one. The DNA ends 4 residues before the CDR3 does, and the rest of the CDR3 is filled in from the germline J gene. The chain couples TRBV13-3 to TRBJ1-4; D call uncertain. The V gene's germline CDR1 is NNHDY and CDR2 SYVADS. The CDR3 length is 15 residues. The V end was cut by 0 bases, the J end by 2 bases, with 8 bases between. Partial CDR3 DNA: TGTGCCAGCAGTGATGGGAGGGTGTCCAACGAA. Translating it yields CASSDGRVSNE. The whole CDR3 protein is CASSDGRVSNERLFF.

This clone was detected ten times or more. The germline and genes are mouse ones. The covered CDR3 bases are TGTGCCAGCAGTGATTTTGACTGGGGAAACTATGCT. This translates into CASSDFDWGNYA. The full-length CDR3 reads as CASSDFDWGNYAEQFF. The chain employs TRBV13-3 and TRBJ2-1; TRBD2 agrees at 8 bases. From the germline J gene comes the end of the CDR3, since the read stops 4 residues before it. The CDR3 covers 16 residues. With V trimmed by 1 base and J by 1 base, 4 bases remained unmatched. The germline V gene encodes CDR1 NNHDY and CDR2 SYVADS.

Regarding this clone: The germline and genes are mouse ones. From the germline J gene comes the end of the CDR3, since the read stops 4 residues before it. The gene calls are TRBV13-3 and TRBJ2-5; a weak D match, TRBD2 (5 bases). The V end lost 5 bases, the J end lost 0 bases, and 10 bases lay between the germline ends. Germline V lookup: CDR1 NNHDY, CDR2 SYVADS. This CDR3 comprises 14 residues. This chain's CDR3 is CASRALANQDTQYF. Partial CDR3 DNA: TGTGCCAGCAGAGCACTGGCTAACCAAGAC.

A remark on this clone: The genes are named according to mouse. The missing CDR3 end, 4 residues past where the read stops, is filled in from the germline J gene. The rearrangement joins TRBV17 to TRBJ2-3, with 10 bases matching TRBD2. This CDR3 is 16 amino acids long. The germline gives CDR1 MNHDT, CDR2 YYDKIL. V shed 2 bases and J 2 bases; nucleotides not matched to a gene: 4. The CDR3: CASSRRWGGVAETLYF. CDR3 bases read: TGTGCTAGCAGTAGACGCTGGGGGGGCGTTGCAGAA. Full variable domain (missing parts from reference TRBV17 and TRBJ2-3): DTTVKQNPRYKLARVGKPVNLICSQTMNHDTMYWYQKKPNQAPKLLLFYYDKILNREADTFEKFQSSRPNNSFCSLYIGSAGLEYSAMYLCASSRRWGGVAETLYFGSGTRLTVL.

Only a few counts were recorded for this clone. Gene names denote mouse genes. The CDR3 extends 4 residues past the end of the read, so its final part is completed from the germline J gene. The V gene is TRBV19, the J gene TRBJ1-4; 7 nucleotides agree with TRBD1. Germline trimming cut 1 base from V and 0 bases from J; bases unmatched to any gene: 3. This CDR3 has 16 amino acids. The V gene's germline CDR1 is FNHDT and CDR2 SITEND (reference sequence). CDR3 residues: CASSIRRGFSNERLFF. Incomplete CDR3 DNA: TGTGCCAGCAGTATACGCAGGGGGTTTTCCAACGAA. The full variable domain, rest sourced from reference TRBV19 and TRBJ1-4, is GGIITQTPKFLIGQEGQKLTLKCQQNFNHDTMYWYRQDSGKGLRLIYYSITENDLQKGDLSEGYDASREKKSSFSLTVTSAQKNEMAVFLCASSIRRGFSNERLFFGHGTKLSVL.

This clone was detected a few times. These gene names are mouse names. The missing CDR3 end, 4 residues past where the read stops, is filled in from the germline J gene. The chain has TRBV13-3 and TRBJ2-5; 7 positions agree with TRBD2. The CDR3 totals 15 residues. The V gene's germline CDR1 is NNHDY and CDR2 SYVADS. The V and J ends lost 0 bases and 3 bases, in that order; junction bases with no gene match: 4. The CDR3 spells CASSDAFGGQDTQYF. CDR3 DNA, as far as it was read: TGTGCCAGCAGTGATGCTTTTGGGGGGCAAGAC.

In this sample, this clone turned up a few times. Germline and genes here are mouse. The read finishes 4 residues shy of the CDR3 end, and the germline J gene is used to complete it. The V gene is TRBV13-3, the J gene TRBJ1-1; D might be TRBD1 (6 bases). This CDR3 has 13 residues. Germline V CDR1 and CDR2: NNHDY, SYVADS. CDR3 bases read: TGTGCCAGCAGTGAGCCGGGACACAGA. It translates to CASSEPGHR. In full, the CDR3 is CASSEPGHREVFF.

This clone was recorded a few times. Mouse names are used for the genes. The CDR3 loop reads CTCSAEGTGGYYAEQFF. The part of the CDR3 DNA that was read is TGCACCTGCAGTGCAGAAGGGACTGGGGGGTACTATGCT. V is TRBV1 and J is TRBJ2-1, with 12 bases lining up with TRBD2. The read terminates 4 residues before the CDR3 end, so the remaining end is supplied by the germline J gene. Looked up from germline, CDR1 is NSQYPW and CDR2 is LRSPGD (reference sequence). This CDR3 is built from 17 residues. J gave up 2 bases and V 0 bases, and 2 bases lay outside the gene matches.

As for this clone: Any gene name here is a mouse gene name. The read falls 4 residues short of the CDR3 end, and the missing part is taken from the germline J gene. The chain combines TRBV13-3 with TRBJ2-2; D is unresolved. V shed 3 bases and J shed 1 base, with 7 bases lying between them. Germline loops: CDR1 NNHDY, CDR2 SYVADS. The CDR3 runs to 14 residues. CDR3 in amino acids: CASSVLGNTGQLYF. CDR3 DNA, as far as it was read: TGTGCCAGCAGTGTCCTTGGAAACACCGGG.

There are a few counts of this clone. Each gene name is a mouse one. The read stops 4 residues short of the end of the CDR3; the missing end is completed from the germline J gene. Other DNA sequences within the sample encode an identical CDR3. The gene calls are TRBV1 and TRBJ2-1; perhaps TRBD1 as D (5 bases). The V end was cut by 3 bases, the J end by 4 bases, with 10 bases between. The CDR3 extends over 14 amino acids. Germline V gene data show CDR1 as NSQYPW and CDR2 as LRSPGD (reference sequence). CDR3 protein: CTCSARGEYAEQFF. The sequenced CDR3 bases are TGCACCTGCAGTGCTAGGGGTGAGTATGCT.

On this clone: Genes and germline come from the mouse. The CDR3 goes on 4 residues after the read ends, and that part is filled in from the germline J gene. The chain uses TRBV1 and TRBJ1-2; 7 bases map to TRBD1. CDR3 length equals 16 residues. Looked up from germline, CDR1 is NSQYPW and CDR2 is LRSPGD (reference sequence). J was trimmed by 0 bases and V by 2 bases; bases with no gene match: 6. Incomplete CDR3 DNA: TGCACCTGCAGTGCATACCCCGGGACAGCAAACTCC. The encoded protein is CTCSAYPGTANS. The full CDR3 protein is CTCSAYPGTANSDYTF.

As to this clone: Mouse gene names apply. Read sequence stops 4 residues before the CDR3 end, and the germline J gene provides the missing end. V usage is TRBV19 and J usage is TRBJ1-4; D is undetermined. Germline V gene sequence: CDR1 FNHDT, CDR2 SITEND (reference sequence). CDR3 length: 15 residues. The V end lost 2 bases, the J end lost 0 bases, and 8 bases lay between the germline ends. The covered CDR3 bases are TGTGCCAGCAGTATTGAGTCAGTTTCCAACGAA. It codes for CASSIESVSNE. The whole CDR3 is CASSIESVSNERLFF.

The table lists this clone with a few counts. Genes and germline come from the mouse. CDR3: CASSPRLGGSSAETLYF. The sequenced part of the CDR3 DNA is TGTGCTAGCAGCCCTCGACTGGGGGGGTCTAGTGCAGAA. This sequence joins TRBV17 and TRBJ2-3; TRBD2 matches 11 bases. The read ends 4 residues early relative to the CDR3; the germline J gene fills the gap. The trim removed 6 bases at V and 0 bases at J, leaving 8 bases unmatched. Germline CDR1 is MNHDT and CDR2 is YYDKIL. CDR3 size: 17 residues.

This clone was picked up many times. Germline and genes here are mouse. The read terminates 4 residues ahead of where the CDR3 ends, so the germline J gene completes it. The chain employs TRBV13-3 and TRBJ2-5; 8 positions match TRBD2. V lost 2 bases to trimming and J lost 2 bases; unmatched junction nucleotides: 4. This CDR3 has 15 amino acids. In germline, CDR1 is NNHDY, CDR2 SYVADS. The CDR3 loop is CASSEPGGRQDTQYF. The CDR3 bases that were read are TGTGCCAGCAGTGAACCGGGGGGGCGCCAAGAC.

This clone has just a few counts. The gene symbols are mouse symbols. CDR3 DNA, as far as it was read: TGTGCTAGCAGTAGAGCCTGGGGCTCTAACTATGCT. Its translation: CASSRAWGSNYA. The complete CDR3 sequence is CASSRAWGSNYAEQFF. V gene TRBV17 combines with J gene TRBJ2-1, with a possible D match to TRBD2 (6 bases). The read comes to an end 4 residues before the CDR3 does, leaving the germline J gene to fill in the end. Germline V gene sequence: CDR1 MNHDT, CDR2 YYDKIL. This CDR3 is built from 16 residues. V was shortened by 1 base and J by 0 bases, with 10 bases between the two germline ends.

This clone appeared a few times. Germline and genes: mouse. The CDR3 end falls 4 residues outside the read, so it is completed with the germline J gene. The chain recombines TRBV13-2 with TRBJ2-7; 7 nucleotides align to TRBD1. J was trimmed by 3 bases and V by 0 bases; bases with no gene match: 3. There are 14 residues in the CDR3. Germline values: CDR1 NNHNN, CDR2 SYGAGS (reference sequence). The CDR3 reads CASGDADRDYEQYF. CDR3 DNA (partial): TGTGCCAGCGGTGATGCCGACAGGGACTAT.

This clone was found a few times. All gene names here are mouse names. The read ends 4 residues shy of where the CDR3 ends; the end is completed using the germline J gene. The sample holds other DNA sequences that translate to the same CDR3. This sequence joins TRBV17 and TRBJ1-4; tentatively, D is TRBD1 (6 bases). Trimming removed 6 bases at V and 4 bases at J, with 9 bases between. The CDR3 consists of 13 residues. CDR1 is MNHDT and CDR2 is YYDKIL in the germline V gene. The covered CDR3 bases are TGTGCTAGCAGCCGGGACAACAACGAA. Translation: CASSRDNNE. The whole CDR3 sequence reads CASSRDNNERLFF.

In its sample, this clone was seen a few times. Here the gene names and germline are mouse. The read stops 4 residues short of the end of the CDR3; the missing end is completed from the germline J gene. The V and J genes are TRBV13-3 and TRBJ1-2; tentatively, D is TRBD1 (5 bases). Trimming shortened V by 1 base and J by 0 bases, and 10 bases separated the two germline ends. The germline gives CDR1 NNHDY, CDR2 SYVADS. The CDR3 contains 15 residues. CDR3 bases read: TGTGCCAGCAGTGATTATGGACACTCAAACTCC. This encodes CASSDYGHSNS. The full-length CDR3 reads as CASSDYGHSNSDYTF.

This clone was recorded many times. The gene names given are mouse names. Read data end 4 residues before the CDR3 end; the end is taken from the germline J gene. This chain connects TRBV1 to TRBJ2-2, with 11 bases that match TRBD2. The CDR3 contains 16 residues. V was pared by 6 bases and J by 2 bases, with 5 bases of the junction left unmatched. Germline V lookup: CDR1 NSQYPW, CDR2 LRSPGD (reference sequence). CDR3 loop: CTCSTGTGGNTGQLYF. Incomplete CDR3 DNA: TGCACCTGCAGCACCGGGACTGGGGGTAACACCGGG.

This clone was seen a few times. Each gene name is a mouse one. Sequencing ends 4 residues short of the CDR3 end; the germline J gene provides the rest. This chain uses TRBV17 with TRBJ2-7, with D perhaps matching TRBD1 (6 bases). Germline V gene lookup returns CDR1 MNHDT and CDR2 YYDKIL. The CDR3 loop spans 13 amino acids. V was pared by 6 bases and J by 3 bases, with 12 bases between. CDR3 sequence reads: CASSTGTNYEQYF. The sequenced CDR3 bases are TGTGCTAGCAGCACCGGGACAAACTAT.

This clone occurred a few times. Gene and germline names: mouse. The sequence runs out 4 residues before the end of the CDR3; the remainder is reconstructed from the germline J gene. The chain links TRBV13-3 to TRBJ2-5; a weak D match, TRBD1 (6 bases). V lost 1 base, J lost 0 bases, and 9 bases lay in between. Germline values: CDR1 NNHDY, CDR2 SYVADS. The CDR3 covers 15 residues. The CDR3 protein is CASSDTGTNQDTQYF. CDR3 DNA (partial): TGTGCCAGCAGTGATACCGGGACAAACCAAGAC.

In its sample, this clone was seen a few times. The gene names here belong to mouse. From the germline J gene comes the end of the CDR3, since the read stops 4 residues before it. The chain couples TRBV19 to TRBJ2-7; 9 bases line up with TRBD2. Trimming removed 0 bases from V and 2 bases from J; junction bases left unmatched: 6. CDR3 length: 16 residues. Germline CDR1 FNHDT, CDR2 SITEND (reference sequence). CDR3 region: CASSIDWGGAPYEQYF. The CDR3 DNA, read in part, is TGTGCCAGCAGTATAGATTGGGGGGGCGCCCCCTAT.